One T cell receptor beta chain is described in this entry. What it recognizes is unknown. Assay used: immunoSEQ multiplex PCR; TCRdb lists only in-frame clones, some missing. The sample yields under 30,000 clones, about 73% seen once. The data were obtained in a study of CD4 T cells in relation to SARS-CoV-2 and coronaviruses. The overall study: The negative reference was HIV-1 Nef peptide pool or peptide-free culture.

Before the COVID-19 pandemic, during about 2011-2018, CD4+ T cells were taken from unexposed donors. CD4+ T cells were isolated from the cells after 10 days of culture. Unexposed-donor CD4+ T cells were probed with SARS-CoV-2 S/N and four cold-coronavirus spikes, cells permitting. Cultures held some 1.8 million PBMCs per well with 8.5 to 10 IU/ml IL-2. Fresh IL-2 medium replaced half the medium on days 3 and 7. This TCR derives from a human donor in good health. The sequencing input was CD4+ T cells from PBMCs, cultured in vitro.

DNA of the CDR3: TGTGCCAGCAGCCAGAGGTGGGGGCGAGGGACTGAAGCTTTCTTT. Protein: CASSQRWGRGTEAFF. J is TRBJ1-1 and V is TRBV14; perhaps TRBD1 as D (6 bases). Germline V gene lookup returns CDR1 SGHDN and CDR2 FVKESK. This CDR3 contains 15 residues. V was pared by 3 bases and J by 5 bases, with 16 bases between. The variable domain in full, completed from reference TRBV14 and TRBJ1-1, reads EAGVTQFPSHSVIEKGQTVTLRCDPISGHDNLYWYRRVMGKEIKFLLHFVKESKQDESGMPNNRFLAERTGGTYSTLKVQPAELEDSGVYFCASSQRWGRGTEAFFGQGTRLTVV.